This T cell receptor (beta chain) was observed in a study of T cell responses to AZD1222 COVID-19 vaccine. Using immunoSEQ multiplex PCR, the repertoire was profiled, and TCRdb retains in-frame clones only, with some absent. The sample contains some 96,000 clones, around nine tenths of which appear only once. The study's findings and limits: After two AZD1222 doses, spike-specific TCR breadth and depth rose versus day 0. Every sample of the repertoires postdated the peak T cell response. Seropositive at baseline were only a handful of AZD1222 recipients. Regions 160-218 and 743-854 held dominance among vaccine-associated CD4 TCRs, which spanned spike.

Note on this clone: Its matching antigen is unknown.

The CDR3 loop spans 15 amino acids. Germline trimming cut 6 bases from V and 5 bases from J; bases unmatched to any gene: 5. CDR1 and CDR2 (germline): SGHAT, FQNNGV. This chain joins TRBV11-2 and TRBJ2-4; 12 bases are a match to TRBD2. The specimen comprised peripheral blood, sampled on day 0 of AZD1222 vaccination. This sequence originates from an adult in good health. The CDR3 region is CASSGLAGKQNIQYF. CDR3 DNA sequence: TGTGCCAGCAGTGGACTAGCGGGAAAACAAAACATTCAGTACTTC.